The entry below describes one TCR beta chain. This clone occurred once. Its target antigen remains unknown. Per-nucleotide qualities are absent, and no much larger clonotype sits a single base away. These data come from a study of graft-versus-host responses after intestinal transplantation (dated by TCRdb to the early 2020s). At the level of the whole study: Recipients received multivisceral, liver-intestinal, or isolated intestinal transplants. The cohort enrolled under 30 intestinal transplant recipients, one of whom was a retransplant, and 3 patients without pretransplant specimens were excluded. Instead of going to the commercial service, samples from three later patients were sequenced in-house on an Illumina MiSeq and processed with MiXCR. To identify alloreactive clones, pre-transplant mixed lymphocyte reaction products were sequenced and then compared with unstimulated pre-transplant donor and recipient T cells. A peak of at least 4% donor T cells among recipient peripheral blood mononuclear cells was the definition used for donor T cell macrochimerism. After intestinal transplantation, graft-versus-host and host-versus-graft alloreactive T cell clones in the graft, circulation and bone marrow were tracked using bulk TCR-beta CDR3 sequencing. Anti-thymocyte globulin induction was given to all recipients, followed by maintenance tacrolimus and steroids for two to four years.

What the authors observed across the whole study: Conclusions were limited by the relatively low number and heterogeneity of intestinal transplant patients. GvH clones turned up in recipient bone marrow, with some appearing earlier in ileal mucosa or blood, a pattern consistent with an intestinal mucosal origin. Peak levels of circulating GvH clones were associated with declines in HvG clones early after transplant. In the allografts of patients with donor T cell macrochimerism, GvH to HvG T cell clonal ratios were high.

In the paper's terms, the time point label means: cells obtained before transplantation from donor or recipient. CD3+CD4+ and CD3+CD8+ populations were FACS-sorted from unstimulated pre-transplant donor and recipient cells taken from spleen or lymph nodes. Receptor libraries were prepared by the immunoSEQ multiplex PCR assay. In most patients, genomic DNA was isolated using the Qiagen DNeasy Blood and Tissue Kit and sent frozen to Adaptive Biotechnologies for TCR sequencing. For most patients, high-throughput TCR-beta CDR3 sequencing of genomic DNA was performed by Adaptive Biotechnologies. The study's own analysis went as follows. Adaptive's ImmunoSEQ software supplied the TCR sequencing data for around 19 patients, while MiXCR and VDJtools were used to process a few other patients. CD4 versus CD8 sorting errors were corrected by removing sequences found in both subsets at a frequency ratio below 5:1. Because the origin of CDR3 nucleotide sequences shared between donor and recipient could not be assigned, those sequences were removed. At least 2-fold expansion over unstimulated cells and a minimum CFSE-low frequency of 0.002% (template counts) or 0.001% (read counts) were required for clones to be classified as alloreactive. Mappable clones were those detected in sequenced pre-transplant spleen, lymph node, or MLR CFSE-low populations of the donor or recipient. Cumulative frequency of alloreactive clones was calculated as a percentage of all sequences weighted by copy number. TCRdb took this table from immuneACCESS and kept in-frame rearrangements with V and J called. Such tables lack part of the clones; where checked against another copy, unresolved V genes explain under half of the gap, and the rest is unexplained. V and J calls and clone size are copied from that table; D and trimming were computed from the DNA. The sample table holds fewer than 150,000 clones, of which roughly nine tenths were seen once. The top ten hold approximately 0.17% of the sample.

Counted from cysteine to phenylalanine, this CDR3 has 14 amino acids. Just the 42-base CDR3 DNA is kept, in frame starting at base 1. For CDR1 and CDR2, the germline V gene lists SGHRS and YFSETQ. The V and J ends are trimmed by 4 bases and 3 bases, leaving 11 bases between them. Sample: unstimulated CD4+ T cells sorted from spleen or lymph node cells, taken before intestinal transplant. This receptor was identified in a human donor who received an intestinal transplant. The sequence is built from TRBV5-1 and TRBJ1-3; the D gene remains uncertain. The DNA sequence is TGCGCCAGCAGCCCCGATAGGATTGGAAACACCATATATTTT. This is translated as CASSPDRIGNTIYF.